The 27 T cell receptor beta chains given below trace back to one sample, sequenced in a study of T cell responses to AZD1222 COVID-19 vaccine. Produced via immunoSEQ multiplex PCR; TCRdb's table is partial and in-frame only. The sample lists approximately 110,000 clones; about 90% were seen once. Sequenced material: peripheral blood, taken on day 0 of AZD1222 vaccination. All receptors come from an adult in good health.

The chain joins TRBV7-2 to TRBJ2-3; 14 nucleotides line up with TRBD2. The germline CDR1 and CDR2 sequences are SGHTA and FQGNSA. V lost 4 bases, J lost 5 bases, and 5 bases stayed unmatched. This CDR3 is built from 16 residues. CDR3 nucleotides: TGTGCCAGCAGCTCCGGACTAGCGGGGGGAGTAGATACGCAGTATTTT. Protein sequence: CASSSGLAGGVDTQYF.

The V call is TRBV19, the J call TRBJ2-1; D remains unclear. V was cut by 5 bases and J by 0 bases, with 11 bases left in between. Germline values: CDR1 LNHDA, CDR2 SQIVND (reference sequence). The CDR3 has 15 residues. The CDR3 nucleotides read TGTGCCAGTAGTTCGTTGGGTGTCTCCTACAATGAGCAGTTCTTC. This gives the protein CASSSLGVSYNEQFF.

V gene TRBV18 combines with J gene TRBJ1-1; TRBD1 matches 7 bases. Germline CDR1 reads KGHSH; CDR2 reads LQKENI. The CDR3 spans 15 residues. The V gene end was trimmed by 3 bases and the J gene end by 1 base; junction bases not matched to a gene: 5. The CDR3 protein is CASSPRQGQNTEAFF. The CDR3 nucleotides read TGTGCCAGCTCACCTCGACAGGGACAGAACACTGAAGCTTTCTTT.

This clone was seen just once. The rearrangement links TRBV7-2 to TRBJ1-5, with D hard to call. CDR1 is SGHTA, CDR2 FQGNSA, per germline. The CDR3 runs to 15 residues. V lost 5 bases, J lost 2 bases, and 13 bases lay in between. For the CDR3, the DNA is TGTGCCAGCAGCCCCAGTTCGACTGGCAATCAGCCCCAGCATTTT. It specifies CASSPSSTGNQPQHF.

The chain couples TRBV19 to TRBJ2-7, with 9 bases matching TRBD1. The germline V gene has CDR1 LNHDA and CDR2 SQIVND (reference sequence). The CDR3 is 15 residues long. The V gene end was trimmed by 3 bases and the J gene end by 0 bases; junction bases not matched to a gene: 3. CDR3 DNA: TGTGCCAGTAGTATTACAGGGGGCGCCTCCTACGAGCAGTACTTC. This sequence encodes CASSITGGASYEQYF.

In this sample, this clone turned up once. The chain joins TRBV18 to TRBJ1-3; perhaps TRBD1 as D (5 bases). The V gene lost 4 bases and the J gene lost 2 bases, with 9 bases spanning the gap. CDR1 is KGHSH and CDR2 is LQKENI in the germline V gene. This CDR3 spans 14 amino acids. The CDR3 spells CASSLGTPGNTIYF. In DNA, the CDR3 is TGTGCCAGCTCACTGGGGACTCCTGGAAACACCATATATTTT.

This sequence joins TRBV27 and TRBJ1-1; D gene unclear. Per the germline V gene, CDR1 is MNHEY and CDR2 is SMNVEV (reference sequence). The germline V and J ends were trimmed by 5 bases and 11 bases, with 18 bases remaining between them. The CDR3 is 13 amino acids. DNA of the CDR3: TGTGCCAGCAGTCCGCCCGGGAGGGTTCACGCTTTCTTT. Translating it yields CASSPPGRVHAFF.

This chain connects TRBV4-2 to TRBJ2-1; 9 bases fit TRBD2. V lost 0 bases, J lost 7 bases, and 4 bases stayed unmatched. The CDR3 loop spans 15 amino acids. CDR1 LGHNA and CDR2 YNFKEQ come from the germline V gene. The CDR3 DNA reads as TGTGCCAGCAGCCAAGAGCGGGAGGGCCTGAATGAGCAGTTCTTC. It codes for CASSQEREGLNEQFF.

This chain links TRBV11-2 with TRBJ2-5; D is unresolved. V dropped 7 bases and J dropped 0 bases, with 6 bases sitting between them. Germline CDR1 is SGHAT and CDR2 is FQNNGV. This CDR3 has 12 amino acids. CDR3 region: CASNTYQETQYF. For the CDR3, the DNA is TGTGCCAGCAATACGTACCAAGAGACCCAGTACTTC. The full variable domain, with the rest looked up from reference TRBV11-2 and TRBJ2-5, is EAGVAQSPRYKIIEKRQSVAFWCNPISGHATLYWYQQILGQGPKLLIQFQNNGVVDDSQLPKDRFSAERLKGVDSTLKIQPAKLEDSAVYLCASNTYQETQYFGPGTRLLVL.

The V call is TRBV4-1, the J call TRBJ1-2; D is possibly TRBD1 (5 bases). Looked up from germline, CDR1 is MGHRA and CDR2 is YSYEKL. This CDR3 is 14 amino acids long. V lost 0 bases and J lost 4, with 9 bases in between. For the CDR3, the DNA is TGCGCCAGCAGCCAAGACCAGGGCCCCTATGGCTACACCTTC. Translated, it gives CASSQDQGPYGYTF.

The rearrangement links TRBV24-1 to TRBJ2-3; 7 bases map to TRBD2. This CDR3 region has 15 residues. CDR1 and CDR2 (germline): KGHDR, SFDVKD. V shed 5 bases, J shed 4 bases, and the junction held 8 bases outside the gene matches. The CDR3 loop reads CATSVGGEGADTQYF. CDR3 nucleotides: TGTGCCACCAGTGTCGGCGGGGAGGGTGCAGATACGCAGTATTTT.

The rearrangement joins TRBV10-3 to TRBJ1-1; D is undetermined. Deletions cut 6 bases from V and 2 bases from J, with 7 bases between. Per the germline V gene, CDR1 is ENHRY and CDR2 is SYGVKD. This CDR3 is 12 amino acids long. The CDR3 protein is CAIREPNTEAFF. DNA of the CDR3: TGTGCCATCAGGGAGCCAAACACTGAAGCTTTCTTT.

The chain uses TRBV18 and TRBJ1-1, with D unresolved. With 0 bases removed from V and 7 bases from J, the gap between germline ends came to 12 bases. Germline V lookup: CDR1 KGHSH, CDR2 LQKENI. CDR3 length: 14 residues. In DNA form, the CDR3 reads TGTGCCAGCTCACCACCGTCCAGATATGATGAAGCTTTCTTT. Its translation: CASSPPSRYDEAFF.

The chain carries TRBV14 and TRBJ1-3; D may be TRBD1 (5 bases). The germline V and J ends were trimmed by 4 bases and 4 bases, with 14 bases remaining between them. Germline V gene data show CDR1 as SGHDN and CDR2 as FVKESK. The CDR3 sequence is 15 residues long. CDR3 DNA: TGTGCCAGCAGCCTCTATACAGGAGTGGGAAACACCATATATTTT. Its translation is CASSLYTGVGNTIYF.

The gene calls are TRBV2 and TRBJ1-2; D possibly corresponds to TRBD1 (6 bases). Trimming pared 4 bases from V and 3 bases from J, leaving 15 bases between. From germline, CDR1 is SNHLY and CDR2 FYNNEI. The CDR3 is 15 amino acids. DNA of the CDR3: TGTGCCAGCAGTGTAGGGACACCACGGGACTATGGCTACACCTTC. Residues: CASSVGTPRDYGYTF.

This chain connects TRBV7-5 to TRBJ1-2; TRBD1, the table's D call, was not compared with the DNA. TRBV7-5 is listed as a pseudogene. The CDR3 length is 15 residues. CDR3 loop: CAARTGGCGLDGYTF. The CDR3 bases are TGTGCCGCCCGGACAGGGGGCTGCGGGCTTGATGGCTACACCTTC.

The chain recombines TRBV20-1 with TRBJ2-7; D remains ambiguous. The germline V gene encodes CDR1 DFQATT and CDR2 SNEGSKA (reference sequence). The CDR3 runs 11 residues. The V end lost 6 bases, the J end lost 4 bases, and 10 bases lay between the germline ends. The CDR3 bases are TGCAGTGCAGACATGGAATACGAGCAGTACTTC. Its translation: CSADMEYEQYF.

The CDR3 DNA follows: TGCAGCGTAACCGGGACACTCATCCCGGGAGCTTTCTTT. It yields the protein CSVTGTLIPGAFF. This sequence joins TRBV29-1 and TRBJ1-1, with D possibly TRBD1 on 6 matching bases. Germline V gives CDR1 SQVTM, CDR2 ANQGSEA. The CDR3 totals 13 residues. Trimming pared 6 bases from V and 10 bases from J, leaving 21 bases between.

The rearrangement uses TRBV29-1 and TRBJ2-1, with D maybe TRBD2 (5 bases). V was trimmed by 6 bases and J by 0 bases, leaving 12 bases between them. The CDR3 consists of 14 residues. Germline V gives CDR1 SQVTM, CDR2 ANQGSEA. The CDR3 spells CSVSGPSSYNEQFF. Written as DNA, the CDR3 is TGCAGCGTAAGCGGTCCGAGCTCCTACAATGAGCAGTTCTTC.

The chain is built from TRBV7-2 and TRBJ1-2; a possible D gene is TRBD1 (6 bases). This CDR3 has 13 residues. Looked up from germline, CDR1 is SGHTA and CDR2 is FQGNSA. V lost 5 bases and J 5 bases, leaving 12 bases between the germline ends. CDR3 loop: CASSLGQHYGYTF. The CDR3 coding sequence is TGTGCCAGCAGCCTAGGACAGCATTATGGCTACACCTTC.

V is TRBV2 and J is TRBJ1-1; D call uncertain. V was pared by 6 bases and J by 4 bases, with 12 bases between. Per germline, CDR1 SNHLY and CDR2 FYNNEI. The CDR3 is 13 amino acids. Here the CDR3 reads CASSSRQVTEAFF. Written as DNA, the CDR3 is TGTGCCAGCAGCTCCCGGCAGGTCACTGAAGCTTTCTTT.

The V gene is TRBV5-1, the J gene TRBJ2-2; D may correspond to TRBD1 or TRBD2 (7 bases each). V lost 9 bases and J 4 bases, leaving 16 bases between the germline ends. The CDR3 extends over 14 amino acids. CDR1 is SGHRS and CDR2 is YFSETQ in the germline V gene. The DNA of the CDR3 is TGCGCCACCCAGGGGGGGGCCGGCACCGGGGAGCTGTTTTTT. It encodes CATQGGAGTGELFF.

The chain links TRBV5-8 to TRBJ2-7, with 9 bases aligning to TRBD2. V was pared by 4 bases and J by 3 bases, with 8 bases of the junction left unmatched. The CDR3 is 15 amino acids. CDR1 and CDR2 (germline): SGHTS, YDEGEE. The CDR3 sequence is CASSGGTSMSYEQYF. DNA of the CDR3: TGTGCCAGCAGCGGGGGGACTAGCATGAGCTACGAGCAGTACTTC.

This chain joins TRBV20-1 and TRBJ1-1, with D perhaps TRBD1 (6 bases). CDR1 and CDR2 (germline): DFQATT, SNEGSKA (reference sequence). The CDR3 contains 11 residues. V lost 6 bases to trimming and J lost 3 bases, with 8 bases between them. The CDR3 reads CSAQGYTEAFF. CDR3 coding DNA: TGCAGTGCCCAGGGGTACACTGAAGCTTTCTTT.

The chain has TRBV6-5 and TRBJ1-1; D is unclear. V lost 2 bases, J lost 0 bases, and 7 bases lay in between. There are 14 residues in the CDR3. Germline V gives CDR1 MNHEY, CDR2 SVGAGI. The CDR3 nucleotides are TGTGCCAGCAGTTACCGGGGATTGAACACTGAAGCTTTCTTT. This sequence encodes CASSYRGLNTEAFF.

CDR3 protein: CASSLVIATYEQYF. The CDR3 coding sequence is TGTGCCAGCAGCTTAGTTATCGCGACCTACGAGCAGTACTTC. V is TRBV7-8 and J is TRBJ2-7, with D hard to call. The V end was cut by 1 base, the J end by 2 bases, with 9 bases between. Germline CDR1 and CDR2: SGHVS and FQNEAQ. The CDR3 totals 14 residues.

The rearrangement joins TRBV7-9 to TRBJ2-1; TRBD2 matches at 7 bases. The CDR3 runs 15 residues. Trimming removed 4 bases from V and 3 bases from J; junction bases left unmatched: 6. Germline V gene lookup returns CDR1 SEHNR and CDR2 FQNEAQ (reference sequence). The CDR3 region has the DNA TGTGCCAGCAGCTCTAGCGGCAACCACTACAATGAGCAGTTCTTC. Its protein product is CASSSSGNHYNEQFF.